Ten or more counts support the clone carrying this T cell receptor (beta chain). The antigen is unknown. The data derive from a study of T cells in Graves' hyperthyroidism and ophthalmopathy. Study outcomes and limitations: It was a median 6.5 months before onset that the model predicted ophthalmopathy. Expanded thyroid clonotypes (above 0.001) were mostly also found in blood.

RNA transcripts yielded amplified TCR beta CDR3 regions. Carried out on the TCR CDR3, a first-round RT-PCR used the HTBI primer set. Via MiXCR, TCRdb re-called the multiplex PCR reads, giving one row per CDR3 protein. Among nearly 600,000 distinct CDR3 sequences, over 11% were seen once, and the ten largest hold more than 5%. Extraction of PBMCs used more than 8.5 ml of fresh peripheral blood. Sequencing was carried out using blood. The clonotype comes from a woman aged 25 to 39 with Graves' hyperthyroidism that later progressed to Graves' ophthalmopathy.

The CDR3 reads CASSLQGAYTDTQYF. CDR3 DNA: TGTGCCAGCAGTCTACAGGGGGCTTACACAGATACGCAGTATTTT. This chain uses TRBV2 with TRBJ2-3; 9 positions agree with TRBD1. Germline V gene data show CDR1 as SNHLY and CDR2 as FYNNEI. The CDR3 has 15 residues. With 5 bases clipped from V and 2 bases from J, the junction kept 5 bases outside the gene matches. Full variable domain (remainder filled in from reference TRBV2 and TRBJ2-3): EPEVTQTPSHQVTQMGQEVILRCVPISNHLYFYWYRQILGQKVEFLVSFYNNEISEKSEIFDDQFSVERPDGSNFTLKIRSTKLEDSAMYFCASSLQGAYTDTQYFGPGTRLTVL.